The clone carrying this T cell receptor (beta chain) was seen a handful of times. What it binds is not known. The TCRbeta library incorporated unique molecular identifiers. TCRdb used MiXCR to reprocess the PCR reads, holding one entry per CDR3 protein. The table lists approximately 490,000 distinct CDR3 sequences, 10% to 13% of them singletons. The CDR3 loop spans 14 amino acids. Looked up from germline, CDR1 is MGHRA and CDR2 is YSYEKL. Trimming cost V 4 bases and J 3 bases; bases outside gene matches: 5. The sample comes from a study of T-cell reconstitution after alpha-beta-depleted transplantation in children. Notes on the study in general: Reportedly, alpha-beta T cells present about two months post-transplant originated from several hundred expanded clones of graft origin. Fresh T-cell production supplied most of the T-cell counts and diversity seen one year after transplant.

Sequenced here: PBMCs, sampled before TCRalphabeta/CD19-depleted stem cell transplant. The sequence came from a child aged 2 to 9 with inherited bone marrow failure, due to receive a stem cell transplant. The chain recombines TRBV4-1 with TRBJ1-1; 7 nucleotides match TRBD1. The CDR3 DNA is TGCGCCAGCAGCCGATTCCAGGGGGACACTGAAGCTTTCTTT. This sequence encodes CASSRFQGDTEAFF.